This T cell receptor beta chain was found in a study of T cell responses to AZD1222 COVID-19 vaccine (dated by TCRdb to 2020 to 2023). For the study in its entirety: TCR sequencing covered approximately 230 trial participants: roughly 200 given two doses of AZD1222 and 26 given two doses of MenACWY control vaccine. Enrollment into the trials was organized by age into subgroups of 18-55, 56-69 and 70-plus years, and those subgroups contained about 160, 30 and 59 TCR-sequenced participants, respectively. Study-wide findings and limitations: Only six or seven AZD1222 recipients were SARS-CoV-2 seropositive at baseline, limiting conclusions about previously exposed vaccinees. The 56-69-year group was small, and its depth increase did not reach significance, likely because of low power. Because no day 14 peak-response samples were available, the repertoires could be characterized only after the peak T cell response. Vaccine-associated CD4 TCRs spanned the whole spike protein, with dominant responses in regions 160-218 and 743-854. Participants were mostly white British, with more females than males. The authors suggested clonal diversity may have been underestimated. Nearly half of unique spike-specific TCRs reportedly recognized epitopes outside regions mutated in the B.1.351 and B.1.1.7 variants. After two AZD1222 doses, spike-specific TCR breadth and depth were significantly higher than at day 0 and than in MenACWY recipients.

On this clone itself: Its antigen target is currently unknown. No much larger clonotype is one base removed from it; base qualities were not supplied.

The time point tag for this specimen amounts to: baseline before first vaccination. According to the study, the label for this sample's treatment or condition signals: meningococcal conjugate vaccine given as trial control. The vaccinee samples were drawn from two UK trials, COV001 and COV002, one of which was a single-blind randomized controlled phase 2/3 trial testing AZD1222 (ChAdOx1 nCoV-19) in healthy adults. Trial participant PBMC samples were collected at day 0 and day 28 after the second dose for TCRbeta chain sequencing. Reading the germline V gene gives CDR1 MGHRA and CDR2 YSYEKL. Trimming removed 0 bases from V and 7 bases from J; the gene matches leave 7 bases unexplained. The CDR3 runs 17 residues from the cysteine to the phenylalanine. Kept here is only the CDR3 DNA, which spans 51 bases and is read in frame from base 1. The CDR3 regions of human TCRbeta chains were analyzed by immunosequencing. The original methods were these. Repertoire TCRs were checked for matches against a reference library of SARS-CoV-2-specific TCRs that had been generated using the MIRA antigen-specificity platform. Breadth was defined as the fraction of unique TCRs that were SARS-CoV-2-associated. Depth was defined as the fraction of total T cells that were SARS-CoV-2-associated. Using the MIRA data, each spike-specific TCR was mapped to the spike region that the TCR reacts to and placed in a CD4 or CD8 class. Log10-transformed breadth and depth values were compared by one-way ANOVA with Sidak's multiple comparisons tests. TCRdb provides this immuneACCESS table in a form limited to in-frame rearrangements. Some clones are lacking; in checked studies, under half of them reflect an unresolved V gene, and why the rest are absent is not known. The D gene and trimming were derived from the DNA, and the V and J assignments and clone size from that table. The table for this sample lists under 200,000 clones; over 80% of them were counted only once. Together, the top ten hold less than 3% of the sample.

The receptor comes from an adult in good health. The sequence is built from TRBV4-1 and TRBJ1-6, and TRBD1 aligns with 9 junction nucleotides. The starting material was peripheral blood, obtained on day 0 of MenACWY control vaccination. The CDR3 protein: CASSQDMGQGWNSPLHF. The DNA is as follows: TGCGCCAGCAGCCAAGATATGGGACAGGGATGGAATTCACCCCTCCACTTT.